A selection of T cell receptor beta chains follows, all from one sample in a study of cytotoxic CD8 clonotypes in ibrutinib-treated CLL. Assay used: immunoSEQ multiplex PCR; TCRdb lists only in-frame clones, some missing. In the table there are 150,000 to 250,000 clones, 55% to 85% of which are singletons. The specimen comprised PBMCs, sampled after 24 months of ibrutinib treatment. The receptor set was obtained from a human donor with chronic lymphocytic leukemia. The CDR3 runs from the conserved cysteine through the conserved F or W. The D gene is left open where the match is weak. Expanded clones get a size class; other rows say once, few or many, or leave the size out.

j_call | v_call | d_call | clone_size | cdr3_nt | cdr3_aa
TRBJ2-5 | TRBV7-2 | - | few | TGTGCCAGCAGCTGGGACCCGGGAAGGTACCAAGAGACCCAGTACTTC | CASSWDPGRYQETQYF
TRBJ2-7 | TRBV4-1 | - | - | TGCGCCAGCAGCCAAGATGCAGTTAGATACGAGCAGTACTTC | CASSQDAVRYEQYF
TRBJ1-2 | TRBV11-2 | - | - | TGTGCCAGCAGCTTAGTTCGGGGGGGCCGATCCACTAACTATGGCTACACCTTC | CASSLVRGGRSTNYGYTF
TRBJ1-5 | TRBV27 | - | - | TGTGCCAGCAGTATTCGACAGGTTACCATCGTAAGCAATCAGCCCCAGCATTTT | CASSIRQVTIVSNQPQHF
TRBJ2-5 | TRBV6-5 | TRBD1 | - | TGTGCCAGCAGTTACCAGGACAGGGCGTGGGAGACCCAGTACTTC | CASSYQDRAWETQYF
TRBJ2-7 | TRBV2 | TRBD2 | - | TGTGCCAGCCGACGTGCTCCGGGACTAGCGGGAGTCTACGAGCAGTACTTC | CASRRAPGLAGVYEQYF
TRBJ2-3 | TRBV28 | TRBD1 | - | TGTGCCAGCAGTCCCCCGGGACAGCTCACAGATACGCAGTATTTT | CASSPPGQLTDTQYF
TRBJ2-1 | TRBV15 | - | - | TGTGCCACCAGCAGAGCCATAGGACCTTACAATGAGCAGTTCTTC | CATSRAIGPYNEQFF
TRBJ2-5 | TRBV4-3 | TRBD1 | - | TGCGCCAGCAGCCAAGATGGGACAGGGACTATGGAGACCCAGTACTTC | CASSQDGTGTMETQYF
TRBJ1-2 | TRBV5-4 | - | - | TGTGCCAGCAGCTTGGCGGGGGGAAGTATGAACTATGGCTACACCTTC | CASSLAGGSMNYGYTF
TRBJ1-1 | TRBV19 | - | - | TGTGCCAGTAGTCCTCTTTCCAACACTGAAGCTTTCTTT | CASSPLSNTEAFF
TRBJ2-7 | TRBV6-5 | - | - | TGTGCCAGCAGTCGTGAGAAAGGGTACTACGAGCAGTACTTC | CASSREKGYYEQYF
TRBJ2-1 | TRBV27 | - | - | TGTGCCAGCAGTTTCCGGAAATCGGGCTACAATGAGCAGTTCTTC | CASSFRKSGYNEQFF
TRBJ2-5 | TRBV7-2 | - | once | TGTGCCAGCAGCTTAGCGCCGGGAAGGGCCGGAGAGACCCAGTACTTC | CASSLAPGRAGETQYF
TRBJ2-1 | TRBV9 | - | - | TGTGCCAGCAGCGTAGGCAGCGCCTACAATGAGCAGTTCTTC | CASSVGSAYNEQFF